Below are 23 T cell receptor beta chains sequenced from a single sample in a study of cytomegalovirus exposure and HLA in healthy donors (dated by TCRdb to 2017 to 2019). The method was the immunoSEQ multiplex PCR assay. TCRdb took this table from immuneACCESS and kept in-frame rearrangements with V and J called. Such tables lack part of the clones; where checked against another copy, unresolved V genes explain under half of the gap, and the rest is unexplained. This sample lists under 100,000 clones; around 96% were detected once. Approximately 1.3% of the sample comes from the top ten. The sample consisted of PBMCs. These receptors all stem from a woman between 18 and 30 years old in good health and CMV-seronegative.

The V gene is TRBV27, the J gene TRBJ2-2, with D unclear. The germline CDR1 and CDR2 sequences are MNHEY and SMNVEV (reference sequence). V lost 7 bases and J lost 0, with 12 bases in between. The CDR3 runs 15 residues. CDR3 in amino acids: CASKRLNANTGELFF. The CDR3 bases are TGTGCCAGCAAGCGACTTAACGCGAACACCGGGGAGCTGTTTTTT.

V is TRBV7-2 and J is TRBJ2-1; D gene ambiguous. The germline V gene has CDR1 SGHTA and CDR2 FQGNSA. The CDR3 runs 15 residues. V was cut by 5 bases and J by 4 bases, with 15 bases left in between. The CDR3 is CASSPGSPRYNEQFF. CDR3 sequence (DNA): TGTGCCAGCAGCCCCGGGTCGCCTCGATACAATGAGCAGTTCTTC. Looking up the rest from reference TRBV7-2 and TRBJ2-1 gives the full variable domain: GAGVSQSPSNKVTEKGKDVELRCDPISGHTALYWYRQSLGQGLEFLIYFQGNSAPDKSGLPSDRFSAERTGGSVSTLTIQRTQQEDSAVYLCASSPGSPRYNEQFFGPGTRLTVL.

This chain joins TRBV25-1 and TRBJ2-2, with TRBD2 matching over 12 bases. CDR3 length: 18 amino acids. V shed 4 bases, J shed 5 bases, and the junction held 11 bases outside the gene matches. Looked up from germline, CDR1 is MGHDK and CDR2 is SYGVNS. This CDR3 reads CASSGSLAGGWLTGELFF. CDR3 DNA: TGTGCCAGCAGTGGATCGCTAGCGGGAGGGTGGTTAACCGGGGAGCTGTTTTTT.

V and J are TRBV27 and TRBJ2-5, with D maybe TRBD2 (5 bases). This CDR3 region has 13 residues. Germline V CDR1 and CDR2: MNHEY, SMNVEV (reference sequence). V was trimmed by 4 bases and J by 5 bases, leaving 11 bases between them. CDR3 amino acids: CASSSRGWETQYF. CDR3 sequence (DNA): TGTGCCAGCAGTTCCCGGGGTTGGGAGACCCAGTACTTC.

The chain employs TRBV18 and TRBJ2-5; 9 bases are shared with TRBD1. CDR3 length: 16 amino acids. V was clipped by 2 bases and J by 4 bases; unmatched bases: 8. The germline CDR1 and CDR2 sequences are KGHSH and LQKENI. CDR3 bases: TGTGCCAGCTCACCAGTGGCCGGGACAGGGAGAGAGACCCAGTACTTC. Translation gives CASSPVAGTGRETQYF.

This clone showed up just a few times. The chain joins TRBV9 to TRBJ1-1; TRBD1 matches at 7 bases. The CDR3 length is 12 residues. The J segment lost 5 bases and the V segment lost 3 bases, leaving 1 base of the junction unmatched. Germline V gene lookup returns CDR1 SGDLS and CDR2 YYNGEE. The CDR3 DNA follows: TGTGCCAGCAGCGGGGACAGTACTGAAGCTTTCTTT. Translated: CASSGDSTEAFF.

In nucleotides, the CDR3 is TGCAGCGTAACTTCCTCCCCTAGACGCTATGGCTACACCTTC. This encodes CSVTSSPRRYGYTF. The chain combines TRBV29-1 with TRBJ1-2; D is undetermined. V gave up 6 bases and J gave up 4 bases, with 18 bases separating them. CDR1 SQVTM and CDR2 ANQGSEA come from the germline V gene. The CDR3 length is 14 residues.

The V and J genes are TRBV15 and TRBJ1-5; perhaps TRBD1 as D (5 bases). Germline V gene data show CDR1 as LNHNV and CDR2 as YYDKDF (reference sequence). The CDR3 runs 20 residues. V dropped 4 bases and J dropped 4 bases, with 29 bases sitting between them. DNA of the CDR3: TGTGCCACCAGCACAAGGGTACTCGGGCAGGGCCCAAACCCGAATCAGCCCCAGCATTTT. It specifies CATSTRVLGQGPNPNQPQHF.

This clone appeared a single time. The chain has TRBV6-5 and TRBJ2-1; tentatively, D is TRBD1 (6 bases). Trimming pared 2 bases from V and 9 bases from J, leaving 14 bases between. The CDR3 runs 14 residues. Looked up from germline, CDR1 is MNHEY and CDR2 is SVGAGI. CDR3 sequence reads: CASSYATGHSEQFF. CDR3 DNA sequence: TGTGCCAGCAGTTACGCTACAGGGCACAGTGAGCAGTTCTTC.

V gene TRBV7-9 combines with J gene TRBJ2-7; 8 bases agree with TRBD2. CDR3 length equals 15 residues. Germline V gene lookup returns CDR1 SEHNR and CDR2 FQNEAQ (reference sequence). The trim removed 1 base at V and 5 bases at J, leaving 7 bases unmatched. CDR3 sequence reads: CASSLVDGRGHEQYF. Here the CDR3 DNA reads TGTGCCAGCAGCTTAGTCGACGGGAGGGGCCACGAGCAGTACTTC.

The chain has TRBV11-3 and TRBJ2-2; 7 bases are a match to TRBD2. The germline CDR1 and CDR2 sequences are SGHNT and YENEEA. V lost 4 bases to trimming and J lost 4 bases; unmatched junction nucleotides: 12. The CDR3 is 17 residues long. The CDR3 loop is CASSSYAGSSGTGELFF. The CDR3 nucleotides read TGTGCCAGCAGCTCCTACGCGGGTTCTAGCGGCACCGGGGAGCTGTTTTTT.

This chain links TRBV30 with TRBJ2-3; D gene uncertain. V lost 4 bases and J 4 bases, leaving 12 bases between the germline ends. The CDR3 has 13 residues. Germline V gene sequence: CDR1 GTSNPN, CDR2 SVGIG (reference sequence). CDR3 region: CAWTQRRADTQYF. DNA of the CDR3: TGTGCCTGGACTCAACGTAGAGCAGATACGCAGTATTTT.

The gene calls are TRBV7-9 and TRBJ2-1; 8 bases line up with TRBD1. The CDR3 loop spans 13 amino acids. Germline lookup yields CDR1 SEHNR and CDR2 FQNEAQ (reference sequence). The V and J ends lost 1 base and 14 bases, in that order; junction bases with no gene match: 7. The CDR3 DNA follows: TGTGCCAGCAGCTTAGGCGGAGACAGGGGTGAGTTCTTC. Its translation is CASSLGGDRGEFF.

This clone was found once. The chain has TRBV6-5 and TRBJ1-2; 8 bases map to TRBD1. Germline V gene data show CDR1 as MNHEY and CDR2 as SVGAGI. J lost 7 bases, V lost 6 bases, and 13 bases had no gene match. CDR3 length: 15 amino acids. The CDR3, as DNA: TGTGCCAGCAGAGCTTCTTTTCAGGGGGCGCTTGGCTACACCTTC. Its translation is CASRASFQGALGYTF.

The CDR3 loop reads CASTVDRGKQYF. CDR3 DNA: TGTGCCAGCACTGTGGACAGGGGGAAGCAGTACTTC. The chain is built from TRBV6-1 and TRBJ2-7; 10 bases line up with TRBD1. The CDR3 covers 12 residues. J lost 8 bases, V lost 7 bases, and 5 bases had no gene match. The V gene's germline CDR1 is MNHNS and CDR2 SASEGT.

The genes are TRBV19 and TRBJ1-5; maybe TRBD1 (5 bases). The germline V gene encodes CDR1 LNHDA and CDR2 SQIVND (reference sequence). The CDR3 spans 14 residues. The V gene lost 5 bases and the J gene lost 3 bases, with 11 bases spanning the gap. The CDR3 nucleotides read TGTGCCAGTAGTGCGGGACGAATCAATCAGCCCCAGCATTTT. Translation: CASSAGRINQPQHF. Together with reference TRBV19 and TRBJ1-5, the CDR3 gives the full variable domain: DGGITQSPKYLFRKEGQNVTLSCEQNLNHDAMYWYRQDPGQGLRLIYYSQIVNDFQKGDIAEGYSVSREKKESFPLTVTSAQKNPTAFYLCASSAGRINQPQHFGDGTRLSIL.

The chain is built from TRBV15 and TRBJ2-1; the D gene is possibly TRBD2 (6 bases). With 8 bases removed from V and 0 bases from J, the gap between germline ends came to 11 bases. The length of the CDR3 is 14 residues. Germline-derived CDR1 and CDR2 are LNHNV and YYDKDF (reference sequence). CDR3 protein: CATVDGSSYNEQFF. The CDR3 coding sequence is TGTGCCACCGTGGACGGGAGCTCCTACAATGAGCAGTTCTTC. The full variable domain, rest sourced from reference TRBV15 and TRBJ2-1, is DAMVIQNPRYQVTQFGKPVTLSCSQTLNHNVMYWYQQKSSQAPKLLFHYYDKDFNNEADTPDNFQSRRPNTSFCFLDIRSPGLGDTAMYLCATVDGSSYNEQFFGPGTRLTVL.

The rearrangement joins TRBV19 to TRBJ1-1, with 10 bases that match TRBD1. V shed 0 bases and J 5 bases; nucleotides not matched to a gene: 12. The CDR3 runs to 18 residues. In germline, CDR1 is LNHDA, CDR2 SQIVND (reference sequence). The CDR3 DNA reads TGTGCCAGTAGTATAGACCGCGGACAGGGGGGGTTTAGGACTGAAGCTTTCTTT. This gives the protein CASSIDRGQGGFRTEAFF. Full variable domain (missing parts from reference TRBV19 and TRBJ1-1): DGGITQSPKYLFRKEGQNVTLSCEQNLNHDAMYWYRQDPGQGLRLIYYSQIVNDFQKGDIAEGYSVSREKKESFPLTVTSAQKNPTAFYLCASSIDRGQGGFRTEAFFGQGTRLTVV.

The chain employs TRBV13 and TRBJ2-7, with 15 nucleotides matching TRBD2. The CDR3 runs 16 residues. Germline CDR1 reads PRHDT; CDR2 reads FYEKMQ (reference sequence). J was trimmed by 5 bases and V by 4 bases; bases with no gene match: 6. The DNA for the CDR3 is TGTGCCAGCAGCTGGAGGGGACTAGCGGGAGGTGACGAGCAGTACTTC. It codes for CASSWRGLAGGDEQYF.

The chain joins TRBV28 to TRBJ1-1; D perhaps matches TRBD1 (5 bases). Deletions cut 1 base from V and 4 bases from J, with 10 bases between. This CDR3 is 14 amino acids long. The germline gives CDR1 MDHEN, CDR2 SYDVKM. CDR3 sequence (DNA): TGTGCCAGCAGTTTATCGCCAGGGTTCACTGAAGCTTTCTTT. Its translation: CASSLSPGFTEAFF.

The chain employs TRBV27 and TRBJ2-1; 9 positions match TRBD2. Germline CDR1 and CDR2: MNHEY and SMNVEV (reference sequence). J lost 1 base, V lost 5 bases, and 9 bases had no gene match. CDR3 length equals 17 residues. The CDR3 nucleotides read TGTGCCAGCAGTCCCCGATTTCTAGCGGGGTCCTACAATGAGCAGTTCTTC. Protein: CASSPRFLAGSYNEQFF.

This rearrangement joins TRBV4-1 to TRBJ1-5, with a weak D call TRBD1 (6 bases). Germline V gene sequence: CDR1 MGHRA, CDR2 YSYEKL. The CDR3 covers 16 residues. V was trimmed by 1 base and J by 0 bases, leaving 10 bases between them. The CDR3 DNA is TGCGCCAGCAGCCAAGGTGGACAGACTAGCAATCAGCCCCAGCATTTT. Amino acids: CASSQGGQTSNQPQHF.

J is TRBJ2-7 and V is TRBV30; TRBD1 matches 10 bases. From germline, CDR1 is GTSNPN and CDR2 SVGIG (reference sequence). Unmatched junction bases numbered 6, after V lost 3 bases and J lost 1 base. The CDR3 runs 15 residues. CDR3 DNA sequence: TGTGCCTGGAGCCCCGGGACAGGGGTTTCCTACGAGCAGTACTTC. This sequence encodes CAWSPGTGVSYEQYF.